Included here is one TCR beta chain sequence, with context. This entry comes from a study of blood T cell repertoires in COVID-19. For the study at large: T cells, B-cell-depleted T cells, or PBMCs provided the cDNA or gDNA that served as material.

Only in-frame clones appear in the TCRdb table, and some are missing; sequencing was by immunoSEQ multiplex PCR. The data contain fewer than 100,000 clones, about 85% of them singletons. CDR3 length: 13 amino acids. Germline-derived CDR1 and CDR2 are LGHNT and FRNRAP. V was clipped by 1 base and J by 12 bases, with 13 bases between them. V usage is TRBV12-5 and J usage is TRBJ2-1; D is possibly TRBD2 (6 bases). Sequenced: peripheral blood. The origin of this receptor is a man in his 60s with acute or convalescent COVID-19. As DNA, the CDR3 is TGTGCTAGTGGTTTGGAGATGGTGGGGGGGCAGTTCTTC. This codes for CASGLEMVGGQFF.